A selection of T cell receptor beta chains follows, all from one sample in a study of cytomegalovirus exposure and HLA in healthy donors. Profiling relied on immunoSEQ multiplex PCR, and the TCRdb table lists in-frame clones only, not all of them. This sample has 110,000 or so clones; approximately 90% occur once, and the top ten carry 4% to 5.5%. The specimen was PBMCs. All receptors derive from a man between 18 and 29 years old in good health and CMV-seropositive. The CDR3 runs from the conserved cysteine through the conserved F or W. A D gene is named only where the DNA matches it firmly. Only part of the rows carry a size: once, few, many, or a class if the clone is expanded.

TRBJ2-3	17	TRBV5-4	-	-	TGTGCCAGCAGCTCGTTTACCGGGACACCTCACACAGATACGCAGTATTTT	CASSSFTGTPHTDTQYF
TRBJ2-5	15	TRBV5-6	-	-	TGTGCCAGCAGCTTGGTCACCGGGGGACAAGAGACCCAGTACTTC	CASSLVTGGQETQYF
TRBJ1-1	14	TRBV18	-	TRBD1	TGTGCCAGCTCCCATGACAGGGTCGAAACTGAAGCTTTCTTT	CASSHDRVETEAFF
TRBJ2-3	15	TRBV27	-	-	TGTGCCAGCAGTTTATCCCTTCGGGGGACAGATACGCAGTATTTT	CASSLSLRGTDTQYF
TRBJ1-5	13	TRBV7-2	few	-	TGTGCCAGCAGCTTAGAGGGAGGTCAGCCCCAGCATTTT	CASSLEGGQPQHF
TRBJ1-4	14	TRBV12-5	-	-	TGTGCTAGTGGTTCAGGACAGTCTAATGAAAAACTGTTTTTT	CASGSGQSNEKLFF
TRBJ2-7	14	TRBV7-9	-	-	TGTGCCAGCAGCTTAGCGGGCAGATCCTACGAGCAGTACTTC	CASSLAGRSYEQYF
TRBJ2-7	15	TRBV2	-	-	TGTGCCAGCAGCTCCGGGGGAGAGGGGCCCTACGAGCAGTACTTC	CASSSGGEGPYEQYF
TRBJ1-1	13	TRBV4-2	-	-	TGTGCCAGCAGCCAAGATACAGGAACTGAAGCTTTCTTT	CASSQDTGTEAFF
TRBJ1-5	16	TRBV5-6	few	-	TGTGCCAGCAGCTTAGGTGGAGGTTATAGCAATCAGCCCCAGCATTTT	CASSLGGGYSNQPQHF
TRBJ1-2	15	TRBV6-1	-	TRBD1	TGTGCCAGCAGTGACGGGGGACAGGGGATTGGTGGCTACACCTTC	CASSDGGQGIGGYTF
TRBJ2-7	14	TRBV7-9	-	-	TGTGCCAGCACCAACCAAACATTAATCTACGAGCAGTACTTC	CASTNQTLIYEQYF
TRBJ2-5	15	TRBV11-3	-	-	TGTGCCAGCAGCTTAGGCAGGGTCTCTGCGGAGACCCAGTACTTC	CASSLGRVSAETQYF
TRBJ2-7	15	TRBV14	-	-	TGTGCCAGCAGCCAAGAACTTAGACAGACCTACGAGCAGTACTTC	CASSQELRQTYEQYF
TRBJ2-7	14	TRBV18	-	-	TGTGCCAGCTCACCGCCGACTAGTGACTACGAGCAGTACTTC	CASSPPTSDYEQYF
TRBJ2-7	13	TRBV28	-	-	TGTGCCAGCACGAGAGGGTGGACCTACGAGCAGTACTTC	CASTRGWTYEQYF
TRBJ2-3	14	TRBV19	-	-	TGTGCCAGTAGTTCGGCGGGGTACACAGATACGCAGTATTTT	CASSSAGYTDTQYF
TRBJ2-2	16	TRBV2	few	-	TGTGCCAGCAGCCGGCGCGGGGGCCTTCGTACCGGGGAGCTGTTTTTT	CASSRRGGLRTGELFF
TRBJ1-2	13	TRBV2	-	-	TGTGCCAGCAGTGTCGGGGGGAACTATGGCTACACCTTC	CASSVGGNYGYTF
TRBJ2-7	14	TRBV13	-	TRBD1	TGTGCCAGCAGCTTCTGGGGACAGGGGTTCGAGCAGTACTTC	CASSFWGQGFEQYF
TRBJ2-2	13	TRBV7-9	-	-	TGTGCCAGCAGCCCCGACAGTTCCGGGGAGCTGTTTTTT	CASSPDSSGELFF
TRBJ2-3	15	TRBV5-1	-	-	TGCGCCAGCAGCTCCCGCGACAGCATCACAGATACGCAGTATTTT	CASSSRDSITDTQYF
TRBJ2-3	16	TRBV6-8	-	TRBD1	TGTGCCAGCAGTTCCCTGGGACAGGGAGGCACAGATACGCAGTATTTT	CASSSLGQGGTDTQYF
TRBJ1-2	16	TRBV5-4	-	TRBD1	TGTGCCAGCAGCTTGGCCGAAGGACAGGGAGACTATGGCTACACCTTC	CASSLAEGQGDYGYTF
TRBJ2-5	13	TRBV5-6	-	-	TGTGCCAGCAGCTTCCCGACAGGAGAGACCCAGTACTTC	CASSFPTGETQYF
TRBJ2-6	15	TRBV19	-	-	TGTGCCAGTAGTATGCCTAACTCTGGGGCCAACGTCCTGACTTTC	CASSMPNSGANVLTF
TRBJ1-3	15	TRBV18	-	-	TGTGCCAGCTCACCACGAGGGAACTCTGGAAACACCATATATTTT	CASSPRGNSGNTIYF
TRBJ1-2	15	TRBV14	-	-	TGTGCCAGCAGCCAAGAGAGGTCAGGGGCGAGGGGCTACACCTTC	CASSQERSGARGYTF
TRBJ1-5	16	TRBV7-2	-	TRBD1	TGTGCCAGCAGCCCCGCTCCCGGACAGGGTAGTCAGCCCCAGCATTTT	CASSPAPGQGSQPQHF
TRBJ1-5	14	TRBV30	-	-	TGTGCCTGGAGTGTCGGGGTGAGCGGGTCTCCCCAGCATTTT	CAWSVGVSGSPQHF
TRBJ2-7	13	TRBV5-5	-	-	TGTGCCAGCAGCTTGGCCCCAGGCTACGAGCAGTACTTC	CASSLAPGYEQYF
TRBJ1-1	13	TRBV28	-	-	TGTGCCAGCAGCCCGGGAGTTCCCACTGAAGCTTTCTTT	CASSPGVPTEAFF
TRBJ2-2	14	TRBV5-5	-	-	TGTGCCAGCAGCTTGGCCCAGGGAACCGGGGAGCTGTTTTTT	CASSLAQGTGELFF